The clone carrying this T cell receptor beta chain has more than one count but fewer than ten. Unique molecular identifiers tagged the TCRbeta library. A single record per CDR3 protein comes from TCRdb applying MiXCR to the PCR reads. Among over 550,000 distinct CDR3 sequences listed, about 11% were seen once. The CDR3 runs 12 residues. V lost 7 bases and J 1 base, leaving 7 bases between the germline ends. The germline V gene encodes CDR1 ENHRY and CDR2 SYGVKD. The sample belongs to a study of T-cell reconstitution after alpha-beta-depleted transplantation in children. The receptor's source is a human donor who donated a stem cell graft to a child with acute myeloid leukemia. This sample comprised PBMCs from the stem cell graft donor, obtained from the stem cell graft. The V and J genes are TRBV10-3 and TRBJ2-5; D not resolved. The CDR3, as DNA: TGTGCCATCAATGACGGCCAAGAGACCCAGTACTTC. This translates into CAINDGQETQYF.